One and the same sample provided the 8 T cell receptor beta chains below, sequenced in a study of immune characterization of retroperitoneal liposarcoma. Using its own MiXCR run on the PCR reads, TCRdb lists one record per CDR3 protein. The sample yields roughly 9,700 distinct CDR3 sequences, about 30% seen once. Sample: tumor tissue. The receptors originated from a female donor with retroperitoneal liposarcoma.

This clonotype was counted many times. The chain recombines TRBV6-4 with TRBJ2-1; D is possibly TRBD2 (6 bases). CDR3 size: 16 residues. The V and J ends lost 0 bases and 6 bases respectively, with 15 bases between them. Germline V gene sequence: CDR1 MRHNA, CDR2 SNTAGT. The CDR3 nucleotides are TGTGCCAGCAGTGACTCAACCGGGACTCCCCCCAATGAGCAGTTCTTC. This translates into CASSDSTGTPPNEQFF.

Remarks on this clonotype: A read error may be the cause here, since a much bigger clone is one base away. V gene TRBV7-6 combines with J gene TRBJ2-3; D gene unclear. Per the germline V gene, CDR1 is SGHVS and CDR2 is FNYEAQ. This CDR3 contains 13 residues. The CDR3 here is CASSTPARLEPYF. DNA for the CDR3: TGTGCCAGCAGCACCCCGGCCCGCCTCGAGCCGTACTTC.

The J gene is TRBJ2-5, the V gene TRBV6-5; D may be TRBD1 (6 bases). The J call may be mistaken, given a closer DNA end match to TRBJ2-7. The germline gives CDR1 MNHEY, CDR2 SVGAGI. This CDR3 contains 14 residues. The CDR3 region is CASSYGQGGYEQYF. In DNA, the CDR3 is TGTGCCAGCAGTTACGGTCAAGGGGGCTACGAGCAGTACTTC.

This clonotype was seen repeatedly, ten times or more. The chain is built from TRBV7-2 and TRBJ1-6, with D uncertain. Trimming stripped 2 bases from V and 14 bases from J, with 10 bases between. Germline CDR1 SGHTA, CDR2 FQGNSA. The CDR3 loop spans 12 amino acids. The CDR3 sequence is CASSLRGSALHF. Written as DNA, the CDR3 is TGTGCCAGCAGCTTACGCGGGTCGGCCCTCCACTTT.

This clonotype rates as medium-sized. The chain couples TRBV27 to TRBJ2-1; D possibly uses TRBD1 or TRBD2 (5 bases each). Germline V gene sequence: CDR1 MNHEY, CDR2 SMNVEV (reference sequence). The V and J ends lost 5 bases and 5 bases respectively, with 13 bases between them. The CDR3 totals 14 residues. CDR3 bases: TGTGCCAGCAGTGCCGGGACCACTAACAATGAGCAGTTCTTC. As protein: CASSAGTTNNEQFF.

This clonotype was counted a few times. This chain links TRBV6-1 with TRBJ2-1; the match to TRBD2 covers 12 bases. The DNA end favors TRBJ2-7, so the J call may be wrong. The CDR3 sequence is 14 residues long. Germline loops: CDR1 MNHNS, CDR2 SASEGT. The CDR3 DNA reads as TGTGCCAGCCAGACTAGCGGGAGTTTGTATGAGCAGTACTTC. Translation: CASQTSGSLYEQYF.

This clonotype was counted many times. The chain couples TRBV11-3 to TRBJ2-3; tentative D call: TRBD2 (6 bases). Germline assignment: CDR1 SGHNT and CDR2 YENEEA. CDR3 size: 15 residues. With 4 bases removed from V and 5 bases from J, the gap between germline ends came to 16 bases. The CDR3 DNA reads as TGTGCCAGCAGCTCCGCCTTCGGGAGTGGAGATACGCAGTATTTT. Its protein is CASSSAFGSGDTQYF. Full variable domain (missing parts from reference TRBV11-3 and TRBJ2-3): EAGVVQSPRYKIIEKKQPVAFWCNPISGHNTLYWYLQNLGQGPELLIRYENEEAVDDSQLPKDRFSAERLKGVDSTLKIQPAELGDSAVYLCASSSAFGSGDTQYFGPGTRLTVL.

This clonotype was seen at least ten times. This rearrangement joins TRBV7-6 to TRBJ2-7; the D gene is possibly TRBD2 (5 bases). With 5 bases removed from V and 3 bases from J, the gap between germline ends came to 17 bases. CDR1 and CDR2 from the germline V gene are SGHVS and FNYEAQ. The CDR3 sequence is 15 residues long. For the CDR3, the DNA is TGTGCCAGCAGCCACTCCGAGGGCCCCCACTACGAGCAGTACTTC. Translating it yields CASSHSEGPHYEQYF.